The rows below give T cell receptor beta chains drawn from one sample of a study of CD8 T cells in Susac syndrome. TCRdb used MiXCR to reprocess the immunoSEQ multiplex PCR reads, holding one entry per CDR3 protein. This sample has some 52,000 distinct CDR3 sequences, with 85% to 95% found just once. The material sequenced was CD8+ T cells from PBMCs. These receptors were obtained from a human donor with multiple sclerosis. Each CDR3 is given with its conserved first and last residue. D genes are given only for firm matches. Clone size is not always given. Where it is, it says once, few, many or a class for expanded clones.

>TRBV7-9|TRBD2|-|TRBJ2-5
TGTGCCAGCAGCTACCGCGGCGGGGGGCTCGCGACCCAGTACTTC
CASSYRGGGLATQYF
>TRBV7-9|TRBD1|-|TRBJ1-1
TGTGCCAGCAGCTCCAGACAGGGGCGAGCTTTCTTT
CASSSRQGRAFF
>TRBV11-2|TRBD2|-|TRBJ2-7
TGTGCCAGCAGCGCGTCCGGGACTAGCGGCATCTACGAGCAGTACTTC
CASSASGTSGIYEQYF
>TRBV7-6|TRBD1|-|TRBJ2-5
TGTGCCAGCAGCTTAGAGACAGGGACAGAGACCCAGTACTTC
CASSLETGTETQYF
>TRBV6-1|TRBD1|-|TRBJ2-7
TGTGCCAGCAGTGAAGAGGCAGGGGGCTCCTACGAGCAGTACTTC
CASSEEAGGSYEQYF
>TRBV28|-|-|TRBJ1-2
TGTGCCAGCAGCCCCATTTTGGGCCTGCTGGGCTACACCTTC
CASSPILGLLGYTF
>TRBV11-2|TRBD1|once|TRBJ1-4
TGTGCCAGCAGCATGACAGGGCTTGGGGAAAAACTGTTTTTT
CASSMTGLGEKLFF
>TRBV7-9|-|once|TRBJ2-7
TGTGCCAGCAGCTTAGCTGACAGACTAAGATACGAGCAGTACTTC
CASSLADRLRYEQYF
>TRBV9|TRBD1|-|TRBJ2-2
TGTGCCAGCAGCGGACAGGGGGCTAGGGTGTTTTTT
CASSGQGARVFF
>TRBV30|-|-|TRBJ2-7
TGTGCCTGGAGCTGGGTCGGGAACTCCTACGAGCAGTACTTC
CAWSWVGNSYEQYF
>TRBV2|-|-|TRBJ2-7
TGTGCCAGCAGTGAAGGTTGGCTCGGGGCCACATCATACGAGCAGTACTTC
CASSEGWLGATSYEQYF
>TRBV9|TRBD2|-|TRBJ2-7
TGTGCCAGCAGCCCCGGGACTAGCCCTGCCTACGAGCAGTACTTC
CASSPGTSPAYEQYF
>TRBV7-9|TRBD2|-|TRBJ2-3
TGTGCCAGCAGCTTCTTTGGCCTAGCGGGGGGAACAGATACGCAGTATTTT
CASSFFGLAGGTDTQYF
>TRBV25-1|TRBD1|-|TRBJ1-1
TGTGCCAGCAGTGGACTTCCGGGACAGGGGTTCGTGAACACTGAAGCTTTCTTT
CASSGLPGQGFVNTEAFF
>TRBV2|-|-|TRBJ2-1
TGTGCCAGCATGGGATACAATGAGCAGTTCTTC
CASMGYNEQFF
>TRBV12-3/TRBV12-4|TRBD1|once|TRBJ1-2
TGTGCCAGCAGTCCTATTGGACAGGGTTCGGTAGATGGCTACACCTTC
CASSPIGQGSVDGYTF
>TRBV6-5|-|few|TRBJ1-5
TGTGCCAGCAGTTACAGTGGGGGAGGCCAGCCCCAGCATTTT
CASSYSGGGQPQHF
>TRBV7-6|-|-|TRBJ1-1
TGTGCCAGCAGGTCGATTGGACCTGAAGCTTTCTTT
CASRSIGPEAFF
>TRBV3-1|TRBD2|-|TRBJ2-7
TGTGCCAGCAGCCTCCGACTAGCGGAGCTCTCCTACGAGCAGTACTTC
CASSLRLAELSYEQYF
>TRBV25-1|-|-|TRBJ1-2
TGTGCCAGCAGTGGGGGGACCCACTATGGCTACACCTTC
CASSGGTHYGYTF
>TRBV7-9|-|-|TRBJ1-2
TGTGCCAGCAGACAACCACAGGGAAGTAATGGCTACACCTTC
CASRQPQGSNGYTF
>TRBV27|-|-|TRBJ2-7
TGTGCCAGCAGTTCAGCCTCCTACGAGCAGTACTTC
CASSSASYEQYF
>TRBV6-5|TRBD1|-|TRBJ1-2
TGTGCCAGCAGTTACTCGACAGGGCCCTCGGCTGGCTACACCTTC
CASSYSTGPSAGYTF
>TRBV27|-|-|TRBJ2-7
TGTGCCAGCAGTTTTTCTTCCGGGACGGTTACCTACGAGCAGTACTTC
CASSFSSGTVTYEQYF
>TRBV7-9|-|-|TRBJ1-1
TGTGCCAGCAGCTTATTGTGGGGAGAGGGCACTGAAGCTTTCTTT
CASSLLWGEGTEAFF
>TRBV6-2/TRBV6-3|TRBD2|-|TRBJ2-5
TGTGCCAGCAGCCCTCCTTCCTCTAGCGGGGGGGTCGTTGAAGAGACCCAGTACTTC
CASSPPSSSGGVVEETQYF
>TRBV14|-|-|TRBJ1-2
TGTGCCAGCAGCCAAGTGGCTTTCCCCGGGGGCTACACCTTC
CASSQVAFPGGYTF
>TRBV7-9|-|-|TRBJ1-2
TGTGCCAGCAGCTTAGCAGCAGGGCGAGGCTACACCTTC
CASSLAAGRGYTF
>TRBV5-1|TRBD1|-|TRBJ2-5
TGCGCCAGCAGCACCCTCCTCCCGGGACAGGGAGGAGAGACCCAGTACTTC
CASSTLLPGQGGETQYF